The 16 T cell receptor beta chains listed next were all sequenced from one sample in a study of CD8 T cells in ankylosing spondylitis. Study-wide points: A TCR beta motif made of about 8 highly homologous variants seemed typical of ankylosing spondylitis blood.

A single record per CDR3 protein comes from TCRdb applying MiXCR to the 5' RACE reads. The sample lists about 540,000 distinct CDR3 sequences; roughly 13% were seen once. Their antigens are not known. The specimen was blood, either unsorted or a sorted T cell fraction (not recorded which). Every receptor here comes from a male donor with ankylosing spondylitis.

This clonotype was counted only a few times. This chain uses TRBV20-1 with TRBJ2-7; 8 nucleotides align to TRBD2. The CDR3 loop spans 15 amino acids. Per germline, CDR1 DFQATT and CDR2 SNEGSKA (reference sequence). The J segment lost 4 bases and the V segment lost 0 bases, leaving 8 bases of the junction unmatched. The CDR3 DNA is TGCAGTGCTAGAGATCCAGCGGGAGTTGGGTACGAGCAGTACTTC. Its translation: CSARDPAGVGYEQYF.

This clonotype was seen ten or more times. This chain uses TRBV5-1 with TRBJ2-3; TRBD1 might be the D (6 bases). This CDR3 is built from 13 residues. The germline gives CDR1 SGHRS, CDR2 YFSETQ. Trimming took off 3 bases at V and 6 bases at J, with 11 bases between the two ends. The CDR3 DNA is TGCGCCAGCAGCTGGGATGGACAGGATACGCAGTATTTT. Translated: CASSWDGQDTQYF.

This clonotype has at least ten counts. The chain links TRBV29-1 to TRBJ1-1; 8 bases line up with TRBD1. The V gene end was trimmed by 8 bases and the J gene end by 3 bases; junction bases not matched to a gene: 8. The germline V gene encodes CDR1 SQVTM and CDR2 ANQGSEA. The CDR3 spans 13 residues. The CDR3 here is CSTLQGAYTEAFF. CDR3 coding DNA: TGCAGCACCCTTCAGGGGGCTTACACTGAAGCTTTCTTT. Complete variable domain (other parts from reference TRBV29-1 and TRBJ1-1): SAVISQKPSRDICQRGTSLTIQCQVDSQVTMMFWYRQQPGQSLTLIATANQGSEATYESGFVIDKFPISRPNLTFSTLTVSNMSPEDSSIYLCSTLQGAYTEAFFGQGTRLTVV.

The chain joins TRBV9 to TRBJ2-5; TRBD2 is a possible D gene (6 bases). This CDR3 comprises 15 residues. Trimming removed 4 bases at V and 5 bases at J, with 18 bases between. CDR1 SGDLS and CDR2 YYNGEE come from the germline V gene. DNA for the CDR3: TGTGCCAGCAGCCCGGGGAGTGGGAGGACGGAGACCCAGTACTTC. This codes for CASSPGSGRTETQYF.

This chain links TRBV7-8 with TRBJ1-5; D call uncertain. Trimming pared 1 base from V and 0 bases from J, leaving 10 bases between. CDR3 length: 16 residues. Germline CDR1 is SGHVS and CDR2 is FQNEAQ. The CDR3 DNA sequence: TGTGCCAGCAGCTTAGGTACGATCGGTAGCAATCAGCCCCAGCATTTT. Its translation is CASSLGTIGSNQPQHF.

This clonotype appeared a few times. The chain couples TRBV4-2 to TRBJ1-5; no clear D. CDR1 LGHNA and CDR2 YNFKEQ come from the germline V gene. The CDR3 is 16 amino acids. V lost 0 bases to trimming and J lost 2 bases, with 11 bases between them. The DNA for the CDR3 is TGTGCCAGCAGCCAAGATTGGGAAGGAGGCAATCAGCCCCAGCATTTT. Protein product: CASSQDWEGGNQPQHF.

This clonotype was observed once. This chain uses TRBV20-1 with TRBJ2-1; D is perhaps TRBD2 (5 bases). Trimming removed 4 bases from V and 8 bases from J, with 21 bases in between. CDR1 is DFQATT and CDR2 is SNEGSKA in the germline V gene (reference sequence). There are 15 residues in the CDR3. CDR3 residues: CSAKFRERASDEQFF. The DNA for the CDR3 is TGCAGTGCTAAATTCCGGGAACGGGCATCCGATGAGCAGTTCTTC.

This clonotype was found many times. CDR3 loop: CASSLQGDYGYTF. The CDR3 DNA follows: TGCGCCAGCAGCCTACAGGGGGACTATGGCTACACCTTC. The chain uses TRBV5-1 and TRBJ1-2; TRBD1 agrees at 8 bases. Trimming took 4 bases from V and 3 from J; bases not matched to a gene: 2. Per germline, CDR1 SGHRS and CDR2 YFSETQ. CDR3 length: 13 residues.

The chain joins TRBV2 to TRBJ2-1; D is uncertain. The germline gives CDR1 SNHLY, CDR2 FYNNEI. Trimming stripped 8 bases from V and 3 bases from J, with 5 bases between. The length of the CDR3 is 11 residues. The CDR3 region has the DNA TGTGCCAGCGCGATCTACAATGAGCAGTTCTTC. It codes for CASAIYNEQFF. The full variable domain, its missing parts supplied by reference TRBV2 and TRBJ2-1, is EPEVTQTPSHQVTQMGQEVILRCVPISNHLYFYWYRQILGQKVEFLVSFYNNEISEKSEIFDDQFSVERPDGSNFTLKIRSTKLEDSAMYFCASAIYNEQFFGPGTRLTVL.

In this sample, this clonotype turned up many times. The chain carries TRBV27 and TRBJ2-3; perhaps TRBD2 as D (7 bases). CDR3 length: 17 residues. CDR1 MNHEY and CDR2 SMNVEV come from the germline V gene (reference sequence). V was trimmed by 3 bases and J by 5 bases, leaving 21 bases between them. For the CDR3, the DNA is TGTGCCAGCAGTTTGGGCCCCGGGGGGCTTGGGAAAGATACGCAGTATTTT. This translates into CASSLGPGGLGKDTQYF.

Ten or more counts support this clonotype. The rearrangement uses TRBV28 and TRBJ2-7, with TRBD2 as a possible D gene (6 bases). CDR1 is MDHEN and CDR2 is SYDVKM in the germline V gene. This CDR3 is built from 14 residues. With 5 bases removed from V and 4 bases from J, the gap between germline ends came to 15 bases. The CDR3 sequence: CASSVSEGLYEQYV. The CDR3 DNA sequence: TGTGCCAGCAGTGTATCGGAGGGCCTATACGAGCAGTACGTC.

The V call is TRBV5-1, the J call TRBJ2-7; 8 nucleotides agree with TRBD1. From germline, CDR1 is SGHRS and CDR2 YFSETQ. The CDR3 consists of 16 residues. With 0 bases clipped from V and 0 bases from J, the junction kept 5 bases outside the gene matches. The DNA of the CDR3 is TGCGCCAGCAGCTTGGGGGGGACAGGAAGCTCCTACGAGCAGTACTTC. The encoded protein is CASSLGGTGSSYEQYF.

This clonotype was counted a few times. The V and J genes are TRBV7-9 and TRBJ1-1, with TRBD1 as a possible D gene (5 bases). Germline V gene lookup returns CDR1 SEHNR and CDR2 FQNEAQ (reference sequence). There are 16 residues in the CDR3. Deletions cut 6 bases from V and 1 base from J, with 18 bases between. The CDR3 bases are TGTGCCAGCAGGTCCAGGGTATCGAGCGCGAACACTGAAGCTTTCTTT. Residues: CASRSRVSSANTEAFF.

This clonotype was found many times. The chain combines TRBV20-1 with TRBJ2-7; TRBD1 matches 7 bases. V was pared by 6 bases and J by 0 bases, with 5 bases of the junction left unmatched. The CDR3 sequence is 13 residues long. Germline V gives CDR1 DFQATT, CDR2 SNEGSKA (reference sequence). CDR3 protein: CSAYRGPSYEQYF. The CDR3 bases are TGCAGTGCCTACAGGGGACCCTCCTACGAGCAGTACTTC.

CDR3 sequence reads: CASSWASGGMDEQFF. CDR3 bases: TGTGCCAGCAGCTGGGCTAGCGGGGGGATGGATGAGCAGTTCTTC. The chain has TRBV7-2 and TRBJ2-1; the match to TRBD2 covers 11 bases. The CDR3 covers 15 residues. Germline loops: CDR1 SGHTA, CDR2 FQGNSA. Unmatched junction bases numbered 7, after V lost 4 bases and J lost 8 bases. Using reference TRBV7-2 and TRBJ2-1 for the parts outside the CDR3, the full variable domain is GAGVSQSPSNKVTEKGKDVELRCDPISGHTALYWYRQSLGQGLEFLIYFQGNSAPDKSGLPSDRFSAERTGGSVSTLTIQRTQQEDSAVYLCASSWASGGMDEQFFGPGTRLTVL.

This clonotype was counted ten times or more. This chain joins TRBV14 and TRBJ1-2; D unclear. CDR3 size: 15 residues. Germline values: CDR1 SGHDN, CDR2 FVKESK. The germline V and J ends were trimmed by 0 bases and 7 bases, with 15 bases remaining between them. CDR3 DNA: TGTGCCAGCAGCCAAGATTACGGGTCGCCTGGTGGCTACACCTTC. The encoded protein is CASSQDYGSPGGYTF.